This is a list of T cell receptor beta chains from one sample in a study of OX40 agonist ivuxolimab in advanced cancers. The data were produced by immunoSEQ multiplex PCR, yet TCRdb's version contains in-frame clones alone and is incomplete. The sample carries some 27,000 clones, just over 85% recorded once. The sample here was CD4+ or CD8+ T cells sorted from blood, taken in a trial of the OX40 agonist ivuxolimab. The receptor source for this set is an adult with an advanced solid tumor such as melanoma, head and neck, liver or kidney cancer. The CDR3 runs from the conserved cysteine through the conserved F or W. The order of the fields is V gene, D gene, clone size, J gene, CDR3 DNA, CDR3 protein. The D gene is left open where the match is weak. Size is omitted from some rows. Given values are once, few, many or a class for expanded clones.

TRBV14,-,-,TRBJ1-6,TGTGCCAGCAGCCAGGCCGGATATAGCTATAATTCACCCCTCCACTTT,CASSQAGYSYNSPLHF
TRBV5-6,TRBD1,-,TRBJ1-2,TGTGCCAGCAGCTTGGCAGGGACAGGCTGGCCCCATGGCTACACCTTC,CASSLAGTGWPHGYTF
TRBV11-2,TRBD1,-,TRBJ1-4,TGTGCCAGCAGCGGGGACAGGGAGAATGAAAAACTGTTTTTT,CASSGDRENEKLFF
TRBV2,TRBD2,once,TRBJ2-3,TGTGCCAGCAGTTTTGATCCCCTAGCGGGGGGGCCGACAGATACGCAGTATTTT,CASSFDPLAGGPTDTQYF
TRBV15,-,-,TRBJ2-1,TGTGCCACCAGCATCGGCATGGGCAATGAGCAGTTCTTC,CATSIGMGNEQFF
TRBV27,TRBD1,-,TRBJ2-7,TGTGCCAGCAGACCCCTTCAGGGGGTGATTTTCTACGAGCAGTACTTC,CASRPLQGVIFYEQYF
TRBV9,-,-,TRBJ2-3,TGTGCCAGCAGCTCGGAAAGGGGGGGCACAGATACGCAGTATTTT,CASSSERGGTDTQYF
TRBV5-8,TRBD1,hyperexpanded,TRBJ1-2,TGTGCCAGCAGCTTGTTGTGGACAGGGAACGGCTACACCTTC,CASSLLWTGNGYTF
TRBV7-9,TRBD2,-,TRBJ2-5,TGTGCCAGCAGCGCCCGGGCTAGCGGGAGGGATTATGAGACCCAGTACTTC,CASSARASGRDYETQYF
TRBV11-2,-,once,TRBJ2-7,TGTGCCAGCAGCTTAGGAAGAGGCGGGGAATTAAGGCAGCAGTACTTC,CASSLGRGGELRQQYF
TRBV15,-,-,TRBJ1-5,TGTGCCACCAGCAGAGACAGGGTCGGAGCTCAGCCCCAGCATTTT,CATSRDRVGAQPQHF
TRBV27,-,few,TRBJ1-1,TGTGCCAGCAGTTTCTGGCAGGGCGCTGAAGCTTTCTTT,CASSFWQGAEAFF
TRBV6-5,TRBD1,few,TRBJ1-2,TGTGCCACCGGACAGGGCGAGCTACGTGGCTACACCTTC,CATGQGELRGYTF
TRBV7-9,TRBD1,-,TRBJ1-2,TGTGCCAGCAGATCAACGGACAGGGCACCGGGGGGCTACACCTTC,CASRSTDRAPGGYTF
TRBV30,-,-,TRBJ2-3,TGTGCCTGGAGTCACGGGAGAGGCACAGATACGCAGTATTTT,CAWSHGRGTDTQYF
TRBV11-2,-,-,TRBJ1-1,TGTGCCAGCAGCCTTGGGCATCCGGGGGGTATCACTGAAGCTTTCTTT,CASSLGHPGGITEAFF
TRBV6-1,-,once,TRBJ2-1,TGTGCCAGCAGCGAAGTGCCCTACAATGAGCAGTTCTTC,CASSEVPYNEQFF
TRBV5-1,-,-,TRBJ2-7,TGCGCCAGCAGCTTGGAGGGATCTTTCTACGAGCAGTACTTC,CASSLEGSFYEQYF
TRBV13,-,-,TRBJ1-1,TGTGCCAGCAGCTTAGGCTGGAGGTCGAACACTGAAGCTTTCTTT,CASSLGWRSNTEAFF
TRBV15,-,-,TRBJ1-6,TGTGCCACCAGCAGAGGGTTCGGAGGGGTCAGTAATTCACCCCTCCACTTT,CATSRGFGGVSNSPLHF
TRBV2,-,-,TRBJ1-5,TGTGCCAGCAGACCACCTAGGGGTGGCGGGGAGCAGCCCCAGCATTTT,CASRPPRGGGEQPQHF
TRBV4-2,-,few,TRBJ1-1,TGTGCCAGCAGCCAAGAAGGTCTGGGTTTGAACACTGAAGCTTTCTTT,CASSQEGLGLNTEAFF
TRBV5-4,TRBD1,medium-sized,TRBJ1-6,TGTGCCAGCTCGGACAGGGAAGGTAATTCACCCCTCCACTTT,CASSDREGNSPLHF
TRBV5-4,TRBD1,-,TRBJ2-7,TGTGCCACTGGACAGGGGGCCTACGAGCAGTACTTC,CATGQGAYEQYF
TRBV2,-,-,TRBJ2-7,TGTGCCAGCAGTGTGGTCGGGGTCCACGAGCAGTACTTC,CASSVVGVHEQYF
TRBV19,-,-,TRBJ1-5,TGTGCCAGTACCCCTCGAAGGGATAGGTACCGGCAGCCCCAGCATTTT,CASTPRRDRYRQPQHF
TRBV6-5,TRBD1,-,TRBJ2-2,TGTGCCACCGGACAGGGGGGCACCGGGGAGCTGTTTTTT,CATGQGGTGELFF
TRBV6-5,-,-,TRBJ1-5,TGTGCCAGCAGTTACTCTGCAGTTAGCAATCAGCCCCAGCATTTT,CASSYSAVSNQPQHF
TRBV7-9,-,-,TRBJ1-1,TGTGCCAGCACCTTGGCGGGGACTGAAGCTTTCTTT,CASTLAGTEAFF
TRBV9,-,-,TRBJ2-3,TGTGCCAGCAGCACGGACCCAGAAAGCCTCCCCGATACGCAGTATTTT,CASSTDPESLPDTQYF
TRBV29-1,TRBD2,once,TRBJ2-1,TGCAGCGTTGAAGATAGGACTAGCGGGATCTCCTACAATGAGCAGTTCTTC,CSVEDRTSGISYNEQFF
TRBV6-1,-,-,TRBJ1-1,TGTGCCAGCAGTGAAGCGAGGTGGGGCACTGAAGCTTTCTTT,CASSEARWGTEAFF
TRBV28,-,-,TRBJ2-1,TGTGCCAGCAGTTTCCGGAGTAGCCCCTACAATGAGCAGTTCTTC,CASSFRSSPYNEQFF
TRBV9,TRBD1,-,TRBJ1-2,TGTGCCAGCAGCGTAGGGGACAGGGGATTTTCAGACTATGGCTACACCTTC,CASSVGDRGFSDYGYTF
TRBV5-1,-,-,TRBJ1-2,TGCGCCAGCCGACAAGCCACAGGGGGCTACACCTTC,CASRQATGGYTF
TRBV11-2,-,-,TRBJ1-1,TGTGCCAGCAGCTTAGATCGGGGGGGCGCTGAAGCTTTCTTT,CASSLDRGGAEAFF
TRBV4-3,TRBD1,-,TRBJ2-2,TGCGCCAGCAGCCAAGAACCGGGACAGGCTGGGGAGCTGTTTTTT,CASSQEPGQAGELFF